This entry features one TCR beta chain sequence. Its antigen remains unidentified. Selection for sequencing was limited to patients who had shown CD8+CD57+ cell expansion by flow cytometry. At blood sampling, none of the patients had yet received therapy. The study profiled TCR beta VDJ and CDR3 using genomic DNA as template. TCRdb passed the reads through MiXCR, listing each CDR3 protein once. The data contain about 160,000 distinct CDR3 sequences, 70% to 75% of them singletons. The sample belongs to a study of CD8+CD57+ T cells in acquired aplastic anemia. Study outcomes and limitations: Patients and controls shared roughly 30 CD8+ CDR3 sequences, which appeared highly expressed in patients and within their immunodominant clones. No significant patient-versus-control difference appeared in CD8+ Simpson's diversity.

Trimming shortened V by 0 bases and J by 5 bases, and 10 bases separated the two germline ends. The germline gives CDR1 MNHEY, CDR2 SVGAGI. CDR3 size: 14 residues. V gene TRBV6-5 combines with J gene TRBJ2-5; D may be TRBD2 (5 bases). The sample taken for sequencing was sorted CD4+, CD8+, or CD8+CD57+ T cells (not recorded which) from PBMCs. The TCR sequence derives from a human donor with aplastic anemia. The CDR3 bases are TGTGCCAGCAGTTACTCGCCGGGGATGGAGACCCAGTACTTC. Its protein is CASSYSPGMETQYF.